This T cell receptor (beta chain) came from a study of beta chain features in type 1 diabetes. Study-level background: No patient-donor differences in age, gender, total cells or subset yield.

A word on this clone: Its target is unknown.

Overall study results and limits: Shortening of TCRB CDR3s, moderate but significant, appeared in all four CD4+ subsets of Type 1 diabetes patients.

Expressed TCRB transcripts were sequenced because the entire RNA isolate underwent reverse transcription. Naive, central memory and regulatory T cell samples yielded around 3.5 million reads on average. Assay used: immunoSEQ multiplex PCR; TCRdb lists only in-frame clones, some missing. This table has about 700,000 clones, about an eighth appearing once. Purity (above 95%) was reached by all sorted populations. From germline, CDR1 is LNHNV and CDR2 YYDKDF (reference sequence). CDR3 length: 13 amino acids. V lost 7 bases and J 3 bases, leaving 12 bases between the germline ends. This chain joins TRBV15 and TRBJ1-1; the D gene is possibly TRBD1 (5 bases). Sequencing was performed on naive CD4+ T cells from blood. The source is a man aged 18 to 30 with type 1 diabetes. The CDR3 is CATMGDTDTEAFF. As DNA, the CDR3 is TGTGCCACCATGGGGGATACGGACACTGAAGCTTTCTTT.